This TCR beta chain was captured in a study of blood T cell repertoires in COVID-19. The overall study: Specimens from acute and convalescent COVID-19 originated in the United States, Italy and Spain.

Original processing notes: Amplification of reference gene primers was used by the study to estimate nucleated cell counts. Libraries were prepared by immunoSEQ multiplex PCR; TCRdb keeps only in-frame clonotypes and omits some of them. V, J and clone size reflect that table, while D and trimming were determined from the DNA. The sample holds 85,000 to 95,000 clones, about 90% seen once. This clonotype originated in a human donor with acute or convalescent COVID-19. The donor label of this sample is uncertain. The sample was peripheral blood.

CDR3 sequence reads: CASRDRGGSEKLFF. CDR3 DNA sequence: TGCGCCAGCAGAGACAGGGGGGGGAGTGAAAAACTGTTTTTT. The chain recombines TRBV10-2 with TRBJ1-4; 9 bases are shared with TRBD1. V shed 6 bases and J 7 bases; nucleotides not matched to a gene: 6. This CDR3 is built from 14 residues. Germline V gene sequence: CDR1 WSHSY, CDR2 SAAADI.